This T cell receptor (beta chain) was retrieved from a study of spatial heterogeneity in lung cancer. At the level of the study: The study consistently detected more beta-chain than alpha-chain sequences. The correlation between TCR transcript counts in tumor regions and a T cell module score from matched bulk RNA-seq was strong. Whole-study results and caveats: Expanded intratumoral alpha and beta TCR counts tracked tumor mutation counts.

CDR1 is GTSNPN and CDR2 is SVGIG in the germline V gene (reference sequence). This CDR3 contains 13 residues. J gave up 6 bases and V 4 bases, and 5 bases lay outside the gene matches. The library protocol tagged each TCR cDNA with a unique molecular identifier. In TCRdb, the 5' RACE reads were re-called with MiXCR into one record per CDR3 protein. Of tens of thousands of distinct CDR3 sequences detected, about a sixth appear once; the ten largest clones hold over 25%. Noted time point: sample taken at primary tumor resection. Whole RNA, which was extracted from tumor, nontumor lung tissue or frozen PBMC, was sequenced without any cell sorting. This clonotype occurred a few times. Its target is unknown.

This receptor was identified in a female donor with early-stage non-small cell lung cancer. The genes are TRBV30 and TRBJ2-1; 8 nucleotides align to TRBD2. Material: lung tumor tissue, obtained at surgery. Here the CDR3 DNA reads TGTGCCTGGACGAGTCTAGCGGGCAATGAGCAGTTCTTC. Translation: CAWTSLAGNEQFF.